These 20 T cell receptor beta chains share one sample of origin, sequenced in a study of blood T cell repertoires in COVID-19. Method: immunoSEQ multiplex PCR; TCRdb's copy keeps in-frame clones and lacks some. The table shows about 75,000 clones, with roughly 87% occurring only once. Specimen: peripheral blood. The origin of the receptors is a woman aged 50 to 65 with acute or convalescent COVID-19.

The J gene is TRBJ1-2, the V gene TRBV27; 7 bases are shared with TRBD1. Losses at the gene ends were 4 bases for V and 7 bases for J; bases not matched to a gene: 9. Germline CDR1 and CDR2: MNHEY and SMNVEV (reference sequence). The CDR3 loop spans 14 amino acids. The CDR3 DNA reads TGTGCCAGCAGTTCCCGGGACAGAGGATTTGGCTACACCTTC. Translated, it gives CASSSRDRGFGYTF.

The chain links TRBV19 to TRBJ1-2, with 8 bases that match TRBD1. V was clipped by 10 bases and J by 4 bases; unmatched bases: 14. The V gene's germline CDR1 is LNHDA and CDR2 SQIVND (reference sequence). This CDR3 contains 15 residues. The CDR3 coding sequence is TGTGCCACCGGACAGGGTACGCTTAACGGCTATGGCTACACCTTC. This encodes CATGQGTLNGYGYTF.

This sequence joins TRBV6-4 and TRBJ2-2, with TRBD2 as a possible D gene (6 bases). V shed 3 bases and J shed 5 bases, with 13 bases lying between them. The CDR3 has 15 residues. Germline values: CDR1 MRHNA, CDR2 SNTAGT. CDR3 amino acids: CASSDNTAGTGELFF. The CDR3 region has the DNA TGTGCCAGCAGTGATAACACTGCGGGAACCGGGGAGCTGTTTTTT.

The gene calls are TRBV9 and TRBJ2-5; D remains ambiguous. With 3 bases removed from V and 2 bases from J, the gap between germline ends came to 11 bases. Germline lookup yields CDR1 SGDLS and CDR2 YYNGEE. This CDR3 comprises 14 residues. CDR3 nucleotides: TGTGCCAGCAGCGGAGGTCCCTCTCAAGAGACCCAGTACTTC. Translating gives CASSGGPSQETQYF.

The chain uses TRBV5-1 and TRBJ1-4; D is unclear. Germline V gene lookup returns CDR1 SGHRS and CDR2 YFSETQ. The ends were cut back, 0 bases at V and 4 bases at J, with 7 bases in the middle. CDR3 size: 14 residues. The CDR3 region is CASSLGGNNEKLFF. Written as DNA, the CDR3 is TGCGCCAGCAGCTTGGGAGGAAATAATGAAAAACTGTTTTTT. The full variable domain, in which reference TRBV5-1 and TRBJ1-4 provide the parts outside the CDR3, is KAGVTQTPRYLIKTRGQQVTLSCSPISGHRSVSWYQQTPGQGLQFLFEYFSETQRNKGNFPGRFSGRQFSNSRSEMNVSTLELGDSALYLCASSLGGNNEKLFFGSGTQLSVL.

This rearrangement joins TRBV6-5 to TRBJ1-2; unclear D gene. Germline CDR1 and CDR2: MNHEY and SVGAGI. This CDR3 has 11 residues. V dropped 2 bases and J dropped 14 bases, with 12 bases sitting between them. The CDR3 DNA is TGTGCCAGCAGTTACGAGCAGGAAGAAACCTTC. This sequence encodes CASSYEQEETF.

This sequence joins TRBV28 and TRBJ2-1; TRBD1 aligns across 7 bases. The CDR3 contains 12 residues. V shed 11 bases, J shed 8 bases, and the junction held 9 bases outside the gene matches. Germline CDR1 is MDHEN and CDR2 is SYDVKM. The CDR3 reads CAAGGSIHEQFF. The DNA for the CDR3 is TGTGCCGCAGGGGGAAGTATCCATGAGCAGTTCTTC. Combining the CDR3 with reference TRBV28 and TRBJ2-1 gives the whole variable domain DVKVTQSSRYLVKRTGEKVFLECVQDMDHENMFWYRQDPGLGLRLIYFSYDVKMKEKGDIPEGYSVSREKKERFSLILESASTNQTSMYLCAAGGSIHEQFFGPGTRLTVL.

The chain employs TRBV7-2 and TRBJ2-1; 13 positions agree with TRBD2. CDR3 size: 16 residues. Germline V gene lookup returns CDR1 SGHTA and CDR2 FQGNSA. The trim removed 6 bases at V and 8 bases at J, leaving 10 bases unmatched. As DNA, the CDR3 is TGTGCCAGCAGTTTTTCTACTAGCGGGGGGGCCTATGAGCAGTTCTTC. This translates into CASSFSTSGGAYEQFF.

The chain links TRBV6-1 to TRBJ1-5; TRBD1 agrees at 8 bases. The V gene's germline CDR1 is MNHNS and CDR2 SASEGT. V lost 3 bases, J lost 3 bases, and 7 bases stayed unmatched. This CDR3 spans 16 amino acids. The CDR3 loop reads CASSDLTGGTNQPQHF. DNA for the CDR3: TGTGCCAGCAGTGATTTAACAGGGGGAACCAATCAGCCCCAGCATTTT.

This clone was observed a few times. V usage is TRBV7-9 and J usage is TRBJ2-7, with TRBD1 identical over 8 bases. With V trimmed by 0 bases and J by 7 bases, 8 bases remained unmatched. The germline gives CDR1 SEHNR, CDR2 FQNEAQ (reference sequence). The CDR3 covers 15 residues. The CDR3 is CASSLASGQGREQYF. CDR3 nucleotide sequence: TGTGCCAGCAGCTTAGCTTCCGGACAGGGCAGGGAGCAGTACTTC.

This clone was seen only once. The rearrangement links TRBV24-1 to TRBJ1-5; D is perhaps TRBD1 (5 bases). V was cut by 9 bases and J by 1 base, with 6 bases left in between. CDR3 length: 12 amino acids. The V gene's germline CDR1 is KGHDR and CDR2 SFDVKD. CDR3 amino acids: CATQGSNQPQHF. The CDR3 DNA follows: TGTGCCACCCAGGGAAGCAATCAGCCCCAGCATTTT.

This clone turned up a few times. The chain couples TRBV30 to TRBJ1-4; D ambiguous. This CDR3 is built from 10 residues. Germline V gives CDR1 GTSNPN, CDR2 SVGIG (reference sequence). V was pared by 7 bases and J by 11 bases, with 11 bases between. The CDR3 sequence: CASYERKLFF. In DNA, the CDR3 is TGTGCCTCCTACGAACGCAAACTGTTTTTT.

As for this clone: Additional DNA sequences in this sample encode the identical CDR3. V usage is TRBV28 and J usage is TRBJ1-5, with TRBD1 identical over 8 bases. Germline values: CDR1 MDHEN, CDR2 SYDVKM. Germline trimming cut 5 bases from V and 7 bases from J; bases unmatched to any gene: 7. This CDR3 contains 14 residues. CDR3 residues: CASSSGQGRQPQHF. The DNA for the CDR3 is TGTGCCAGCAGTAGCGGACAGGGTAGGCAGCCCCAGCATTTT.

For the CDR3, the DNA is TGTGCCAGTAGCCCCGGGACAGGGGGGATCAACACTGAAGCTTTCTTT. It is translated as CASSPGTGGINTEAFF. The chain uses TRBV19 and TRBJ1-1; 11 bases line up with TRBD1. J gave up 2 bases and V 6 bases, and 8 bases lay outside the gene matches. The CDR3 contains 16 residues. The germline V gene has CDR1 LNHDA and CDR2 SQIVND (reference sequence).

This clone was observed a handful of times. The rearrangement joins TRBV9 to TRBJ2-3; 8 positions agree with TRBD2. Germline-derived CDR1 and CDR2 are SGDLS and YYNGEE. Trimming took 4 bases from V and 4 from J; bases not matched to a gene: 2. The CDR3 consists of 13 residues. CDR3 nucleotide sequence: TGTGCCAGCAGCCCGGGGGGGTCAGATACGCAGTATTTT. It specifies CASSPGGSDTQYF.

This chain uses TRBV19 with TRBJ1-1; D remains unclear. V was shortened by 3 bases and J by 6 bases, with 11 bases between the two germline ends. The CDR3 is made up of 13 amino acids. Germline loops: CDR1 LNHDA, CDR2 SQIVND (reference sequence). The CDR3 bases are TGTGCCAGTAGTATGAGGCTTTCGGCTGAAGCTTTCTTT. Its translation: CASSMRLSAEAFF.

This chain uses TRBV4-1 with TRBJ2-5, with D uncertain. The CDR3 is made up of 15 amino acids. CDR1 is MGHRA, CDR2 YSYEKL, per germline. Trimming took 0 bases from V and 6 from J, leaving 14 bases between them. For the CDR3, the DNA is TGCGCCAGCAGCCAAGATCCACTACCCGAGAAGACCCAGTACTTC. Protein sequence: CASSQDPLPEKTQYF.

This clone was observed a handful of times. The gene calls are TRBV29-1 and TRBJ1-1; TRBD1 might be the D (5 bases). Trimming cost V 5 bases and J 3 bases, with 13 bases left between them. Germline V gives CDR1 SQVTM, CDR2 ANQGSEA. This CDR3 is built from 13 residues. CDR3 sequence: CSVSRTRDTEAFF. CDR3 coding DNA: TGCAGCGTTAGCAGGACAAGGGACACTGAAGCTTTCTTT. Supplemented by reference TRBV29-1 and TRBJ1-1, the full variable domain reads SAVISQKPSRDICQRGTSLTIQCQVDSQVTMMFWYRQQPGQSLTLIATANQGSEATYESGFVIDKFPISRPNLTFSTLTVSNMSPEDSSIYLCSVSRTRDTEAFFGQGTRLTVV.

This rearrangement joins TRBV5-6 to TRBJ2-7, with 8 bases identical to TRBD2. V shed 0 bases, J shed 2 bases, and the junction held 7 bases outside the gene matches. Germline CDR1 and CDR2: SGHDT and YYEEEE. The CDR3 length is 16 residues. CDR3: CASSLGLAGAAYEQYF. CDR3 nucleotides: TGTGCCAGCAGCTTGGGGCTAGCGGGTGCAGCCTACGAGCAGTACTTC.

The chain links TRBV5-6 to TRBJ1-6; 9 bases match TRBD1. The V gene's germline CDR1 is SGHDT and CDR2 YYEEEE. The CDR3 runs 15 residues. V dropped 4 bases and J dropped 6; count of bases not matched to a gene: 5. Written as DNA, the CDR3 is TGTGCCAGCAGCGAACCGGGACAGGGTAATTCACCCCTCCACTTT. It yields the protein CASSEPGQGNSPLHF.